The T cell receptor (beta chain) described here comes from a study of blood T cell repertoires in COVID-19. Looking at the study overall: Donors in the United States, Italy and Spain gave samples during acute or convalescent COVID-19.

Here immunoSEQ multiplex PCR was the method, and the copy in TCRdb shows in-frame clones only, minus some. The table has about 170,000 clones, about 88% seen once; the top ten hold around 6.5%. V shed 5 bases and J 1 base; nucleotides not matched to a gene: 13. This CDR3 comprises 18 residues. From germline, CDR1 is SEHNR and CDR2 FQNEAQ (reference sequence). The clonotype originates from a woman older than 75 in a cohort sampled during active or convalescent COVID-19. The chain recombines TRBV7-9 with TRBJ2-4, with TRBD2 matching 8 bases. Material for sequencing was peripheral blood. The CDR3: CASSPTSIAGWAKNIQYF. The CDR3 DNA reads TGTGCCAGCAGCCCGACATCAATAGCGGGATGGGCCAAAAACATTCAGTACTTC.